The 17 T cell receptor beta chains reported below all come from one sample, sequenced in a study of cytomegalovirus exposure and HLA in healthy donors. TCRdb keeps only in-frame clones here, not all; method: immunoSEQ multiplex PCR. Of around 55,000 clones in the sample, about 93% were seen once. Sequenced sample: PBMCs. Receptors were obtained from a man aged 18 to 35 in good health and CMV-seronegative.

This chain connects TRBV29-1 to TRBJ2-1, with 10 nucleotides matching TRBD2. V shed 5 bases and J 5 bases; nucleotides not matched to a gene: 3. Looked up from germline, CDR1 is SQVTM and CDR2 is ANQGSEA. This CDR3 comprises 13 residues. The DNA of the CDR3 is TGCAGCGTTAGAACTAGCGGGAACAATGAGCAGTTCTTC. The encoded protein is CSVRTSGNNEQFF.

The chain couples TRBV6-5 to TRBJ1-1; 8 nucleotides agree with TRBD1. The V gene's germline CDR1 is MNHEY and CDR2 SVGAGI. J was trimmed by 4 bases and V by 7 bases; bases with no gene match: 8. The CDR3 sequence is 14 residues long. The CDR3 DNA follows: TGTGCCAGCAAACGGACAGGGAGTTCCACTGAAGCTTTCTTT. This encodes CASKRTGSSTEAFF.

In nucleotides, the CDR3 is TGCGCCAGCCAGGGGATTGGCACCGGGGAGCTGTTTTTT. Protein: CASQGIGTGELFF. The V call is TRBV10-2, the J call TRBJ2-2, with a possible D match to TRBD1 (6 bases). CDR1 and CDR2 from the germline V gene are WSHSY and SAAADI. Trimming took off 8 bases at V and 4 bases at J, with 11 bases between the two ends. This CDR3 has 13 amino acids.

The chain links TRBV5-6 to TRBJ2-5; no definite D call. Germline assignment: CDR1 SGHDT and CDR2 YYEEEE. V was cut by 5 bases and J by 3 bases, with 14 bases left in between. CDR3 length equals 14 residues. CDR3 region: CASSRGPQEETQYF. CDR3 coding DNA: TGTGCCAGCAGTCGTGGGCCCCAAGAAGAGACCCAGTACTTC.

The chain joins TRBV7-9 to TRBJ2-7; 10 bases are a match to TRBD2. CDR1 SEHNR and CDR2 FQNEAQ come from the germline V gene (reference sequence). Losses at the gene ends were 2 bases for V and 5 bases for J; bases not matched to a gene: 6. The CDR3 is 15 amino acids. CDR3 DNA sequence: TGTGCCAGCAGCTTAAACAGTCTAGCGGGAGACGAGCAGTACTTC. Translation: CASSLNSLAGDEQYF.

This clone was detected only once. The CDR3 DNA reads TGTGCCACCAGGGTTCCGGGGACTGATGAAAAACTGTTTTTT. The encoded protein is CATRVPGTDEKLFF. The genes are TRBV2 and TRBJ1-4; D may be TRBD1 (5 bases). The CDR3 sequence is 14 residues long. Trimming removed 10 bases at V and 6 bases at J, with 18 bases between. CDR1 is SNHLY, CDR2 FYNNEI, per germline.

The chain uses TRBV5-1 and TRBJ2-7; 9 bases are a match to TRBD1. The CDR3 covers 15 residues. Unmatched junction bases numbered 10, after V lost 2 bases and J lost 7 bases. Germline-derived CDR1 and CDR2 are SGHRS and YFSETQ. Here the CDR3 DNA reads TGCGCCAGCAGCTTCCAAGGGACAGGGACAGGAGAGCAGTACTTC. It codes for CASSFQGTGTGEQYF. Combining the CDR3 with reference TRBV5-1 and TRBJ2-7 gives the whole variable domain KAGVTQTPRYLIKTRGQQVTLSCSPISGHRSVSWYQQTPGQGLQFLFEYFSETQRNKGNFPGRFSGRQFSNSRSEMNVSTLELGDSALYLCASSFQGTGTGEQYFGPGTRLTVT.

To note about this clone: An end of the junction differs from the germline gene, which may be a read error. The chain is built from TRBV29-1 and TRBJ2-7; tentatively, D is TRBD1 or TRBD2 (5 bases each). The CDR3 length is 14 residues. The germline CDR1 and CDR2 sequences are SQVTM and ANQGSEA. CDR3 DNA sequence: TGCAGCGTGGAAGGGGTTGGGAGTTCCTACGAGCAGTACTTC. Protein product: CSVEGVGSSYEQYF.

V is TRBV6-1 and J is TRBJ1-5; D gene uncertain. The V gene lost 11 bases and the J gene lost 4 bases, with 12 bases spanning the gap. Germline V lookup: CDR1 MNHNS, CDR2 SASEGT. This CDR3 region has 12 residues. CDR3: CASAHRNQPQHF. Here the CDR3 DNA reads TGTGCCTCGGCCCACAGAAATCAGCCCCAGCATTTT.

This chain joins TRBV28 and TRBJ2-1; the match to TRBD2 covers 12 bases. The V segment lost 5 bases and the J segment 9 bases; nucleotides outside the gene matches: 5. There are 14 residues in the CDR3. Germline V lookup: CDR1 MDHEN, CDR2 SYDVKM. CDR3 residues: CASSLAGGRGEQFF. In nucleotides, the CDR3 is TGTGCCAGCAGTCTAGCGGGAGGGCGGGGTGAGCAGTTCTTC.

The rearrangement uses TRBV5-6 and TRBJ2-3, with no clear D. Germline V gene sequence: CDR1 SGHDT, CDR2 YYEEEE. The CDR3 extends over 14 amino acids. Trimming removed 0 bases at V and 1 base at J, with 6 bases between. The CDR3: CASSLDRRTDTQYF. CDR3 bases: TGTGCCAGCAGCTTGGACAGACGCACAGATACGCAGTATTTT.

The gene calls are TRBV6-6 and TRBJ2-7; possibly TRBD1 for D (5 bases). CDR3 size: 12 residues. Looked up from germline, CDR1 is MNHNY and CDR2 is SVGAGI (reference sequence). V was shortened by 2 bases and J by 5 bases, with 7 bases between the two germline ends. For the CDR3, the DNA is TGTGCCAGCAGTTACGTCAGGGACGAGCAGTACTTC. This translates into CASSYVRDEQYF.

This clone was observed a handful of times. The chain is built from TRBV13 and TRBJ1-2; D is possibly TRBD1 (5 bases). The germline CDR1 and CDR2 sequences are PRHDT and FYEKMQ (reference sequence). The germline V and J ends were trimmed by 3 bases and 0 bases, with 14 bases remaining between them. The length of the CDR3 is 16 residues. CDR3 region: CASSLGRGLANYGYTF. CDR3 DNA sequence: TGTGCCAGCAGCTTGGGGAGGGGACTAGCTAACTATGGCTACACCTTC.

The V call is TRBV4-1, the J call TRBJ1-2; D remains unclear. The CDR3 runs 13 residues. Germline CDR1 is MGHRA and CDR2 is YSYEKL. V lost 4 bases and J 8 bases, leaving 14 bases between the germline ends. CDR3 loop: CASSPTVRLGYTF. In nucleotides, the CDR3 is TGCGCCAGCAGCCCCACCGTCAGGTTAGGCTACACCTTC.

This clone was detected a few times. This chain connects TRBV19 to TRBJ1-1; D remains ambiguous. The germline V and J ends were trimmed by 6 bases and 4 bases, with 12 bases remaining between them. This CDR3 is built from 13 residues. Germline V gives CDR1 LNHDA, CDR2 SQIVND (reference sequence). The CDR3 loop reads CASRRDRGTEAFF. CDR3 in DNA: TGTGCCAGTAGGAGGGATCGGGGCACTGAAGCTTTCTTT.

The V and J genes are TRBV2 and TRBJ1-5; tentatively, D is TRBD1 (6 bases). This CDR3 region has 13 residues. With 2 bases removed from V and 6 bases from J, the gap between germline ends came to 8 bases. CDR1 is SNHLY and CDR2 is FYNNEI in the germline V gene. The CDR3 nucleotides are TGTGCCAGCAGTGAAAGGGGGTTTCAGCCCCAGCATTTT. It encodes CASSERGFQPQHF.

The J gene is TRBJ1-5, the V gene TRBV7-9; the D gene is possibly TRBD1 (5 bases). The CDR3 runs to 16 residues. Per germline, CDR1 SEHNR and CDR2 FQNEAQ (reference sequence). Trimming stripped 0 bases from V and 0 bases from J, with 9 bases between. The CDR3 region has the DNA TGTGCCAGCAGCTTAGCGGGCGGACATAGCAATCAGCCCCAGCATTTT. Translated: CASSLAGGHSNQPQHF.